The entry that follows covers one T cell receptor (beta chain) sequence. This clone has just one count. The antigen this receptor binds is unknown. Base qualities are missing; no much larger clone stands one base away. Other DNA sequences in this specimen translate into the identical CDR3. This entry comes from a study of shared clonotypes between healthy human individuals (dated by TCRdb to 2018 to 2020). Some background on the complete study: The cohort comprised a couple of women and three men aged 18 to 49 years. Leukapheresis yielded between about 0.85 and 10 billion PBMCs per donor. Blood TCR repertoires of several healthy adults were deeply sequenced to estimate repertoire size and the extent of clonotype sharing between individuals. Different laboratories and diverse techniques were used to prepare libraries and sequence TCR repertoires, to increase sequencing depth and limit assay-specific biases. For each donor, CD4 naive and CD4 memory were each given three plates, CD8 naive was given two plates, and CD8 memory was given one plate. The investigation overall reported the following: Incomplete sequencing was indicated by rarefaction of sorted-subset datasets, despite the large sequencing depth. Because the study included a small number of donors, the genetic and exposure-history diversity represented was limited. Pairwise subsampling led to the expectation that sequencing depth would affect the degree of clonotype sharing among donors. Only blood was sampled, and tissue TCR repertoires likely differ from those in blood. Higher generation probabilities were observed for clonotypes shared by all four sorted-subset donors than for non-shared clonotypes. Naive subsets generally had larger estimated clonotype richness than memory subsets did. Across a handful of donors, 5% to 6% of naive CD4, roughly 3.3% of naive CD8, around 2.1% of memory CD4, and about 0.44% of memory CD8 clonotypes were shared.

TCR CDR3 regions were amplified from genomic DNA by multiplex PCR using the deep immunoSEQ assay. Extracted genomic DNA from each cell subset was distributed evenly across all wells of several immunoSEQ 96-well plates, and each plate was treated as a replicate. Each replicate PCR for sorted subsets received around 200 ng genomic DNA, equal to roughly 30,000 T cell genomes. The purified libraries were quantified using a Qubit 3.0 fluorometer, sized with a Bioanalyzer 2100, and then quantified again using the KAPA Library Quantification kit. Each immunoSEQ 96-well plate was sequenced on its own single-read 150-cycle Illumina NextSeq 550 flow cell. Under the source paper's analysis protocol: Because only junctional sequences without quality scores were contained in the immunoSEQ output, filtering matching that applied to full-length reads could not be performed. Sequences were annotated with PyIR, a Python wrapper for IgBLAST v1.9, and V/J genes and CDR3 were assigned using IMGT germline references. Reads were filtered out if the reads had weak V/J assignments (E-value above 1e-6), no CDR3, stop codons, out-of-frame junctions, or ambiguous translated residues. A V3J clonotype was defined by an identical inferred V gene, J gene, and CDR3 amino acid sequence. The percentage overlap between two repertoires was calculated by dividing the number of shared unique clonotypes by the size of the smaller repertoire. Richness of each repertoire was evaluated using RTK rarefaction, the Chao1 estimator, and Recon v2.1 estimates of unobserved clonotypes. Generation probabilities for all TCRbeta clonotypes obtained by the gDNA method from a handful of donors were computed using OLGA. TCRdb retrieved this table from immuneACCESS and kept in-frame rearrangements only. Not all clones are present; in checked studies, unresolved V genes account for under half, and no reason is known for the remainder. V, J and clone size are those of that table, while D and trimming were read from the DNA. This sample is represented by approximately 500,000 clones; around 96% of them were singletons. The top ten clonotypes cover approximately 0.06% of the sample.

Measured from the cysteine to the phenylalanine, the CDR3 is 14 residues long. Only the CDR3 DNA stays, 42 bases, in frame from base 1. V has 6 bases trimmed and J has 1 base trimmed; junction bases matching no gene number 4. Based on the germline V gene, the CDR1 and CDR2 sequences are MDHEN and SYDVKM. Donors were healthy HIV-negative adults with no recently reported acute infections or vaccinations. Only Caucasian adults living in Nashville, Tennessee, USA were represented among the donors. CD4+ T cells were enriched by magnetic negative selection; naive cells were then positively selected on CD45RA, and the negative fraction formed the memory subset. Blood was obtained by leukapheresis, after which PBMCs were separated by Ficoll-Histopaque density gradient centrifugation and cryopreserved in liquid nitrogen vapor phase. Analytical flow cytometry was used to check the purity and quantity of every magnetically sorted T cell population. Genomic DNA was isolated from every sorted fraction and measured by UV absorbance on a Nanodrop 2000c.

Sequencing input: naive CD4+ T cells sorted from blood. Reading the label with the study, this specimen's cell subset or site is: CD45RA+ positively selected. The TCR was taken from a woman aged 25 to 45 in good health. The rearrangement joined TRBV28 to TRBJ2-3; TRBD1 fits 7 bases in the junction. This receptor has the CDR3 CASSNRGGTDTQYF. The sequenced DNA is TGTGCCAGCAGCAACAGGGGAGGCACAGATACGCAGTATTTT.